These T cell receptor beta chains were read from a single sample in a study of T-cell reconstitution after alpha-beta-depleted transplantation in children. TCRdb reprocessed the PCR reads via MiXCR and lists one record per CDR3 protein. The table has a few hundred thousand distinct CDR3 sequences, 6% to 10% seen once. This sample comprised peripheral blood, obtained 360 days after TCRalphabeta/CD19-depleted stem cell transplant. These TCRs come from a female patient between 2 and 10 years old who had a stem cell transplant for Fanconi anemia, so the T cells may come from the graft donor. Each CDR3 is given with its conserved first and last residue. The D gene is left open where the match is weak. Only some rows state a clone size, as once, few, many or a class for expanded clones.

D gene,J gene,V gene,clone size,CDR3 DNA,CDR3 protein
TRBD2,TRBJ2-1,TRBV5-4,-,TGTGCCAGCAGTCGCGGATGGCGGGAGGTTCCCAATGAGCAGTTCTTC,CASSRGWREVPNEQFF
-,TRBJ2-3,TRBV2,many,TGTGCCAGCAGTGAAGCCGGCACAGATACGCAGTATTTT,CASSEAGTDTQYF
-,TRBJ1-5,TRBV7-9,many,TGTGCCAGCAGCCGGGACGATAGCAATCAGCCCCAGCATTTT,CASSRDDSNQPQHF
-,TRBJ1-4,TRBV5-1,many,TGCGCCAGCAGCTTGAACGGTGAAAAACTGTTTTTT,CASSLNGEKLFF
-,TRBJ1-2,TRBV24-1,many,TGTGCCACCAGTGAGGCGTCGGGACGGGGCTACACCTTC,CATSEASGRGYTF
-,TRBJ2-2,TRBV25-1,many,TGTGCCAGCAGTGAATGGGGGGCCGGGGAGCTGTTTTTT,CASSEWGAGELFF
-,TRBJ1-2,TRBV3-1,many,TGTGCCAGCAGCCGAGGACAGCGCGGGTATGGCTACACCTTC,CASSRGQRGYGYTF
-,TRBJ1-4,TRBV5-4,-,TGTGCCAGCAGCTTGCAGGGAGACACTAATGAAAAACTGTTTTTT,CASSLQGDTNEKLFF
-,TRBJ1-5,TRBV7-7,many,TGTGCTAGCAGCCAGGGGCCGAATCAGCCCCAGCATTTT,CASSQGPNQPQHF
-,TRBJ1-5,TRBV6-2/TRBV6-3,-,TGTGCCAGCAGTCAACCCAGGGGAAAGAATCAGCCCCAGCATTTT,CASSQPRGKNQPQHF
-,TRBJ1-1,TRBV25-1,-,TGTGCCAGCAGTGAATGGGGGGGTGAAGCTTTCTTT,CASSEWGGEAFF
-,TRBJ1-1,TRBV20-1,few,TGCAGTGCTAGCGACCCTCAGGGAGAAGCTTTCTTT,CSASDPQGEAFF
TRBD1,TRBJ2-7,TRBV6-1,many,TGTGCCAGTAGAACCGGGACAGACTCGTTCTACGAGCAGTACTTC,CASRTGTDSFYEQYF
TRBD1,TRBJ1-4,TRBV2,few,TGTGCCAGCAGTAAGGAGGGGGCAGCAGGTGAAAAACTGTTTTTT,CASSKEGAAGEKLFF
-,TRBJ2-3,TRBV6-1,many,TGTGCCAGCAGCCGGGGGAGTGCGGGCACAGATACGCAGTATTTT,CASSRGSAGTDTQYF
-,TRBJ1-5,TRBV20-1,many,TGCAGTGCTAGATTGGGAGACGGGCCCCAGCATTTT,CSARLGDGPQHF
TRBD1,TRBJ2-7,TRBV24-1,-,TGTGCCACCAGTGACCCGGGACAGTCGGAGCAGTACTTC,CATSDPGQSEQYF
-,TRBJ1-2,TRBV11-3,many,TGTGCCAGCAGCCATTCACGGGGAACGGGCTACACCTTC,CASSHSRGTGYTF
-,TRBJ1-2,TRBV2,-,TGTGCCAGCAGCCTCGGGACAACGGGAGGCTACACCTTC,CASSLGTTGGYTF
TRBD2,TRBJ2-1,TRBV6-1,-,TGTGCCAGCAGTGAAATCTTAGCGGGAGTCAATGAGCAGTTCTTC,CASSEILAGVNEQFF
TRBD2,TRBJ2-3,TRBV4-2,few,TGTGCCAGCAGCCAAGTTGGATTAGCGGGGGAAGATACGCAGTATTTT,CASSQVGLAGEDTQYF
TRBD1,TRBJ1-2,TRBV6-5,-,TGTGCCAGCAGTTACTCTACGACAGGGGACTATGGCTACACCTTC,CASSYSTTGDYGYTF
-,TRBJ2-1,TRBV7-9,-,TGTGCCAGCAGCTTATCCGGGGGCCGTACCGCCTACAATGAGCAGTTCTTC,CASSLSGGRTAYNEQFF
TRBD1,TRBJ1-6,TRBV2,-,TGTGCCAGCAGACAGCCACAGGGCAGGGGGAATTCACCCCTCCACTTT,CASRQPQGRGNSPLHF
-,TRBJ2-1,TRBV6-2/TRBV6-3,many,TGTGCCAGCAGTTACTCGGCAGGGCTCTCCTACAATGAGCAGTTCTTC,CASSYSAGLSYNEQFF
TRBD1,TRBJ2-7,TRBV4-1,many,TGCGCCAGCAGCCAAGGGGACAGGGCCTACGAGCAGTACTTC,CASSQGDRAYEQYF
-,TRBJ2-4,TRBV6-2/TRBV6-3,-,TGTGCCAGCAGTACGGGCTTTAACATTCAGTACTTC,CASSTGFNIQYF
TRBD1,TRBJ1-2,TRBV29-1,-,TGCAGCGTTGACTCCAAGACAGGGGCTGCCTATGGCTACACCTTC,CSVDSKTGAAYGYTF
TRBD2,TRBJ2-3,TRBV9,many,TGTGCCAGCAGCGTAGAAGGACTAGCCGGTCCAGGTACGCAGTATTTT,CASSVEGLAGPGTQYF
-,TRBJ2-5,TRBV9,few,TGTGCCAGCAGCGCTCCCGTCTTGGTCCCCGATGCCCAAGAGACCCAGTACTTC,CASSAPVLVPDAQETQYF
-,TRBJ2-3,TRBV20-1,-,TGCAGTGCTAGAGATCCTAATGGTCGGGGCACAAATACGCAGTATTTT,CSARDPNGRGTNTQYF
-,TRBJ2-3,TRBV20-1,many,TGCAGTGCTAGTATCGTAGATACGCAGTATTTT,CSASIVDTQYF
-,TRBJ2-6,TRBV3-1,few,TGTGCCAGCAGCCACAGGAGTACTGGGGCCAACGTCCTGACTTTC,CASSHRSTGANVLTF
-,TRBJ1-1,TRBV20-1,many,TGCAGTGCTAGAGATCTGCAGGTGAACACTGAAGCTTTCTTT,CSARDLQVNTEAFF
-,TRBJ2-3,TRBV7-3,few,TGTGCCAGCAGCCCAACTGGGGTTAAGACAGATACGCAGTATTTT,CASSPTGVKTDTQYF
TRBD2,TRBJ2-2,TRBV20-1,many,TGCAGTGCTAGGGCGGGGGGCAGCACCGGGGAGCTGTTTTTT,CSARAGGSTGELFF
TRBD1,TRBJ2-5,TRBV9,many,TGTGCCAGCAGCACCTCCGGGACAGTGGACGAGACCCAGTACTTC,CASSTSGTVDETQYF
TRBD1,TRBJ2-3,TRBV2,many,TGTGCCAGCGCGACAGGGGGAGATACGCAGTATTTT,CASATGGDTQYF
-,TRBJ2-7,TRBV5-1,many,TGCGCCAGCACTACCCAGTACGGCAAGGGCGAGCAGTACTTC,CASTTQYGKGEQYF
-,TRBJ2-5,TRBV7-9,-,TGTGCCAGCAGCCCCCGGGGGGCCGAAAGTGGGACCCAGTACTTC,CASSPRGAESGTQYF
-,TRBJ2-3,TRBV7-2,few,TGTGCCAGCAGCTCCGCTCGGCCGAGAAGCACAGATACGCAGTATTTT,CASSSARPRSTDTQYF
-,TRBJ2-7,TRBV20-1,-,TGCAGTGCTAGAGACCCTAGGGGTTGGCCCGGCGAGCAGTACTTC,CSARDPRGWPGEQYF
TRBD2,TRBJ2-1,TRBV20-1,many,TGCAGTGCTTCCCCCCATAGCGGGAGTAGGAATGAGCAGTTCTTC,CSASPHSGSRNEQFF
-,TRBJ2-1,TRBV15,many,TGTGCCACCAGGTCCGGGACAACCTACAATGAGCAGTTCTTC,CATRSGTTYNEQFF
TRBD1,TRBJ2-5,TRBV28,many,TGTGCCAGCAGTAGGACAGGGGTTACGGAGACCCAGTACTTC,CASSRTGVTETQYF
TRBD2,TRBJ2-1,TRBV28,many,TGTGCCAGCAGTTTCGGACTAGCGGCCTACAATGAGCAGTTCTTC,CASSFGLAAYNEQFF
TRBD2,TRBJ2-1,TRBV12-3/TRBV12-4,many,TGTGCCAGCAGTTCGCGTTGGACTAGCGGGAGGAATGAGCAGTTCTTC,CASSSRWTSGRNEQFF
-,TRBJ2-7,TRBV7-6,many,TGTGCCAGCAGCTACAAGAGTTGGCGGGACAGCTACGAGCAGTACTTC,CASSYKSWRDSYEQYF
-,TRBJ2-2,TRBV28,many,TGTGCCAGCAGTGAAGAGAGGGGCTATCCCACCGGGGAGCTGTTTTTT,CASSEERGYPTGELFF
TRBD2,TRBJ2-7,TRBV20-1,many,TGCAGCGCCGAGGCTTGGGTTAGCGGGGGGAAAGACTACGAGCAGTACTTC,CSAEAWVSGGKDYEQYF
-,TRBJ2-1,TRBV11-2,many,TGTGCCAGCAGCTTCTTACTCCATGAGCAGTTCTTC,CASSFLLHEQFF
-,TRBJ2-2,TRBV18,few,TGTGCCAGCTCACCCCCCAACAGCGACCCTTCGACCGGGGAGCTGTTTTTT,CASSPPNSDPSTGELFF
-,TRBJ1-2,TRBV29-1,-,TGCAGCGTTCAGGACGGATCCTATGGCTACACCTTC,CSVQDGSYGYTF
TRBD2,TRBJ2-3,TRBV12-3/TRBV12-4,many,TGTGCCAGCAGTTTAGGGCTAGCGGGGGCCCGATTCACAGATACGCAGTATTTT,CASSLGLAGARFTDTQYF
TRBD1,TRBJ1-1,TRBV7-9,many,TGTGCCAGCAGACGACAGGGCCCGCCTGAAGCTTTCTTT,CASRRQGPPEAFF
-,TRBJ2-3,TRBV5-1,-,TGCGCCAGCAGCTTGTCACCATTTAGCACAGATACGCAGTATTTT,CASSLSPFSTDTQYF